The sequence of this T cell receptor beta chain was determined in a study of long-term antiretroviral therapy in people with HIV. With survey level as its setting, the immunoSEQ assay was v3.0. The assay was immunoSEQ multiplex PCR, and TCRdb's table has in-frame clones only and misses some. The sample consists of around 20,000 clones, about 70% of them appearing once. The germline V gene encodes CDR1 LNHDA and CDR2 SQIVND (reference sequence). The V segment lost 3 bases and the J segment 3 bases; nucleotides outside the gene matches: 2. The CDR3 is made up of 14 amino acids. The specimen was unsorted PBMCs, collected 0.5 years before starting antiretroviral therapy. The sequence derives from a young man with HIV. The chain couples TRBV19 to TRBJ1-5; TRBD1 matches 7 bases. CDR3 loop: CASSIGTANQPQHF. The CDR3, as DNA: TGTGCCAGTAGTATCGGGACAGCCAATCAGCCCCAGCATTTT.